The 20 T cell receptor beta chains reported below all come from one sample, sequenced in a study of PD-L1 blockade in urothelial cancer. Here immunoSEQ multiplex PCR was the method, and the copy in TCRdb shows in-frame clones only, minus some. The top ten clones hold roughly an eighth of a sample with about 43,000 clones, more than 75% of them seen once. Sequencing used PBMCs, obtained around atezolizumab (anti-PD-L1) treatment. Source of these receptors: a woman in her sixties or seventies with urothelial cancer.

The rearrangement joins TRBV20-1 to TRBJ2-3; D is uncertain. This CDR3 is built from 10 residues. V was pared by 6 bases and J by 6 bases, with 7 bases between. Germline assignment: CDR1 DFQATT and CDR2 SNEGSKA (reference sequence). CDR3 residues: CSAHLDTQYF. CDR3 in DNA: TGCAGTGCCCATTTGGATACGCAGTATTTT.

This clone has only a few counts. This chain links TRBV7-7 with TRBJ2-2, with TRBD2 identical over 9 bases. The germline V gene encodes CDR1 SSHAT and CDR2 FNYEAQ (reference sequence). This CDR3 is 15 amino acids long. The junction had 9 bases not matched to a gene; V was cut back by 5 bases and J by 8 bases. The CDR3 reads CASSPTSGSGGELFF. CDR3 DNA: TGTGCCAGCAGCCCGACTAGCGGCTCGGGAGGGGAGCTGTTTTTT.

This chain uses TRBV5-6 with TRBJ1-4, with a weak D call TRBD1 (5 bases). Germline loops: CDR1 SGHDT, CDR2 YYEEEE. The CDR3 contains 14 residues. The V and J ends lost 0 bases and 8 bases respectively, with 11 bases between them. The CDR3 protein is CASSLGQGGEKLFF. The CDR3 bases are TGTGCCAGCAGCTTGGGGCAGGGAGGAGAAAAACTGTTTTTT.

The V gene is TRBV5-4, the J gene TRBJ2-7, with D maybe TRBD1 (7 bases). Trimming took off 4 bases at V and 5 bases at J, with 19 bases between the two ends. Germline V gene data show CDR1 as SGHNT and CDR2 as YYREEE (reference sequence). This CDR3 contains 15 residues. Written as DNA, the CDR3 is TGTGCCAGCAGCCGGGGGACAGTAGTTCCCAACGAGCAGTACTTC. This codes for CASSRGTVVPNEQYF.

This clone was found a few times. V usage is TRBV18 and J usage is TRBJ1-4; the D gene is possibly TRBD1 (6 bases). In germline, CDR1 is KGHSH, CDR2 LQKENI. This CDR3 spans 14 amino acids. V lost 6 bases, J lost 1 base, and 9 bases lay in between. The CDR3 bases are TGTGCCAGCTCCCCGACAGGAACTAATGAAAAACTGTTTTTT. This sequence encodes CASSPTGTNEKLFF.

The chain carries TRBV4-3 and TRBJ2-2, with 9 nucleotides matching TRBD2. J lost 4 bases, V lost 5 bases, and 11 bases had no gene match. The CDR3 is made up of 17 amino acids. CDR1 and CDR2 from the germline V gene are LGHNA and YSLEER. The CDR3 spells CASSDLLAGVGTGELFF. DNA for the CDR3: TGCGCCAGCAGCGACCTATTAGCGGGAGTCGGCACCGGGGAGCTGTTTTTT.

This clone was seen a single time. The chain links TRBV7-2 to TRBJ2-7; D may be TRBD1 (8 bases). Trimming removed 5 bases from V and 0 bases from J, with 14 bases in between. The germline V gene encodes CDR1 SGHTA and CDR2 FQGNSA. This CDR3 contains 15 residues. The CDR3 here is CASSPYRGGSYEQYF. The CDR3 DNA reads TGTGCCAGCAGCCCCTACAGGGGGGGCTCCTACGAGCAGTACTTC.

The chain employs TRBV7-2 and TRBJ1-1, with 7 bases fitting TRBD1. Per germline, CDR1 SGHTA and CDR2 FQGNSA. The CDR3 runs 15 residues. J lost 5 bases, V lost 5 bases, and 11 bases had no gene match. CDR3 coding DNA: TGTGCCAGCAGCGTCCGGGACAGCCTTGGAACTGAAGCTTTCTTT. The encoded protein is CASSVRDSLGTEAFF. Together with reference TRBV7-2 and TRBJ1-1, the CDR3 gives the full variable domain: GAGVSQSPSNKVTEKGKDVELRCDPISGHTALYWYRQSLGQGLEFLIYFQGNSAPDKSGLPSDRFSAERTGGSVSTLTIQRTQQEDSAVYLCASSVRDSLGTEAFFGQGTRLTVV.

This chain's CDR3 is CASSRPSGSIDEQFF. CDR3 sequence (DNA): TGTGCCAGCAGTAGACCTAGCGGGAGCATCGATGAGCAGTTCTTC. The rearrangement joins TRBV27 to TRBJ2-1; 10 nucleotides align to TRBD2. The CDR3 covers 15 residues. Losses at the gene ends were 5 bases for V and 8 bases for J; bases not matched to a gene: 9. Germline-derived CDR1 and CDR2 are MNHEY and SMNVEV (reference sequence).

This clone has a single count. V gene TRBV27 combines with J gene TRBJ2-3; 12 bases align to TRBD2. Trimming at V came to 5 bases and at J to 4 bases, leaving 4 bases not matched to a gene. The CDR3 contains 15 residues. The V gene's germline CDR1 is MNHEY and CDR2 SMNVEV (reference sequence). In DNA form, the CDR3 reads TGTGCCAGCAGTAAGACTAGCGGGAGAGCAGATACGCAGTATTTT. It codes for CASSKTSGRADTQYF.

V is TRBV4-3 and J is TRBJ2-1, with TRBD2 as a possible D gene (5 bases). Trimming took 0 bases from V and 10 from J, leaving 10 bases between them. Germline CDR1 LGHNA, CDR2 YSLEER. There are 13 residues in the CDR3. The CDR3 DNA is TGCGCCAGCAGCCAAGATTCCGGACTGGAGCAGTTCTTC. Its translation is CASSQDSGLEQFF.

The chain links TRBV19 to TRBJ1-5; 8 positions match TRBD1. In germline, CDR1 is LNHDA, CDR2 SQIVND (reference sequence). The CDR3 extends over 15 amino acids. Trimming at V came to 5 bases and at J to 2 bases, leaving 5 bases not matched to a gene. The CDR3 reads CASSEQGGGNQPQHF. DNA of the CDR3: TGTGCCAGTAGTGAACAGGGGGGAGGCAATCAGCCCCAGCATTTT.

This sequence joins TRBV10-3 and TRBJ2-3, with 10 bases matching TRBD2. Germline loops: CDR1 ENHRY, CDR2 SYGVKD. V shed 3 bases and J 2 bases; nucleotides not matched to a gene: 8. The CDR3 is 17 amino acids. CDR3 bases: TGTGCCATCAGTGAAAGACTAGCGGGCTCCTTCACAGATACGCAGTATTTT. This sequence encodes CAISERLAGSFTDTQYF.

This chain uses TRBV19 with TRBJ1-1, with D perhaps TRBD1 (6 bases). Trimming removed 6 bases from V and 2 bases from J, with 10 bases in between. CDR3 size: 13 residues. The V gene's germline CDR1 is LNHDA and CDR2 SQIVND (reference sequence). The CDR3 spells CASRSQGNTEAFF. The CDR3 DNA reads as TGTGCCAGTAGGTCACAGGGTAACACTGAAGCTTTCTTT.

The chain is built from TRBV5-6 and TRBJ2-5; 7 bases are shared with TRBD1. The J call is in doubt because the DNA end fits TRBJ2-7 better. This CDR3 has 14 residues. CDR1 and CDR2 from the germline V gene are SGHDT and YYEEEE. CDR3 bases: TGTGCCAGCAGCTTGACAGGGGATCTCTACGAGCAGTACTTC. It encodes CASSLTGDLYEQYF.

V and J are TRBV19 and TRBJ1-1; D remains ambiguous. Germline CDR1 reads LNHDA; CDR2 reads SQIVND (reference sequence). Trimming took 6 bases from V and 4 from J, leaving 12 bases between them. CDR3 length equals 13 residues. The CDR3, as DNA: TGTGCCAGTAGGGAGTCTTGGATCACTGAAGCTTTCTTT. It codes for CASRESWITEAFF.

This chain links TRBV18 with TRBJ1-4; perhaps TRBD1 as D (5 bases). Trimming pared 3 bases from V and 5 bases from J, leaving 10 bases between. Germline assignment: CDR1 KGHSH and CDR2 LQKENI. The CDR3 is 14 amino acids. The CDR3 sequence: CASSPTESNEKLFF. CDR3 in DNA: TGTGCCAGCTCACCGACAGAGTCAAATGAAAAACTGTTTTTT.

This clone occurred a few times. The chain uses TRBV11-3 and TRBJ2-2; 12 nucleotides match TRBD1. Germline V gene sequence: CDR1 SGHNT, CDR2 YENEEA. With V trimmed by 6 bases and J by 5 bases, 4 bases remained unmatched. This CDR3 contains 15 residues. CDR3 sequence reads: CASSPGQGATGELFF. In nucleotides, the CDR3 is TGTGCCAGCAGTCCGGGACAGGGGGCAACCGGGGAGCTGTTTTTT. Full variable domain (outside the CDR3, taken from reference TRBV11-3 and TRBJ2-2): EAGVVQSPRYKIIEKKQPVAFWCNPISGHNTLYWYLQNLGQGPELLIRYENEEAVDDSQLPKDRFSAERLKGVDSTLKIQPAELGDSAVYLCASSPGQGATGELFFGEGSRLTVL.

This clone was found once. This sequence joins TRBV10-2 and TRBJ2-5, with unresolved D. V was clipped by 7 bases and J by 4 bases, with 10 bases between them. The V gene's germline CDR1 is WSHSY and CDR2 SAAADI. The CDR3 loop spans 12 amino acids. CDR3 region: CASTITGETQYF. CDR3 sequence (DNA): TGCGCCAGCACCATAACGGGAGAGACCCAGTACTTC.

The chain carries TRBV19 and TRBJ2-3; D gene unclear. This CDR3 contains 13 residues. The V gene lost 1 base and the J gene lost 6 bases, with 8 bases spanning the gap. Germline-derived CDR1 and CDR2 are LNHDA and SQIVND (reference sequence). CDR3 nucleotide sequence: TGTGCCAGTAGTATAGTCCGTGCGGATACGCAGTATTTT. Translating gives CASSIVRADTQYF. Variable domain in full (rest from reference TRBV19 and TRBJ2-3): DGGITQSPKYLFRKEGQNVTLSCEQNLNHDAMYWYRQDPGQGLRLIYYSQIVNDFQKGDIAEGYSVSREKKESFPLTVTSAQKNPTAFYLCASSIVRADTQYFGPGTRLTVL.